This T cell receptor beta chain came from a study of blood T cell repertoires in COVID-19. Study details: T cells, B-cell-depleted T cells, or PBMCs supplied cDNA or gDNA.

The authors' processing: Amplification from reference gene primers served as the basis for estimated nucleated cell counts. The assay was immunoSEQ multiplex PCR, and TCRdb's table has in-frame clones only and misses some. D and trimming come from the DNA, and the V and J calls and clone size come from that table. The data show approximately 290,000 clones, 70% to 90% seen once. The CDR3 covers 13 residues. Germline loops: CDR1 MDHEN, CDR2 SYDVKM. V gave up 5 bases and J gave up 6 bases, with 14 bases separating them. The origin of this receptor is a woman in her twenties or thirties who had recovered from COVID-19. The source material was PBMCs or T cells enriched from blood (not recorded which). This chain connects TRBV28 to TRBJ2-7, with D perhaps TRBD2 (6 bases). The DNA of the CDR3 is TGTGCCAGCAGTACACTTTCCGGGGGCGAGCAGTACTTC. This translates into CASSTLSGGEQYF. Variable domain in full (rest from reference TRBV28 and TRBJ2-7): DVKVTQSSRYLVKRTGEKVFLECVQDMDHENMFWYRQDPGLGLRLIYFSYDVKMKEKGDIPEGYSVSREKKERFSLILESASTNQTSMYLCASSTLSGGEQYFGPGTRLTVT.